The entry that follows covers one T cell receptor (beta chain) sequence. What this receptor recognizes is not known. No quality values exist for individual bases; no much larger clone is one base distant. This sample is drawn from a study of CD8+ T cells in alopecia areata (dated by TCRdb to 2017 to 2018). For context, the study as a whole: Treated patients were enrolled in an open-label pilot trial of oral tofacitinib at 5 to 10 mg twice daily for moderate-to-severe alopecia areata. TCRbeta CDR3 regions were amplified by immunoSEQ multiplex PCR using 35 Vbeta forward and 13 Jbeta reverse primers. The study used high-throughput TCRbeta sequencing to examine T cell clonal expansion in alopecia areata, in both the C3H/HeJ mouse model and human patients. In humans, TCRbeta sequencing was performed on scalp tissue and on sorted CD4+ and CD8+ peripheral blood T cells from healthy controls and from patients with patchy or totalis/universalis alopecia areata. Disease severity in treated patients was measured with the SALT score, which quantifies the percentage of affected scalp surface area. Clonality in the scalp was compared among normal scalp (n=4), patchy alopecia areata scalp (n=8), and alopecia totalis/universalis scalp (n=8). Tofacitinib-treated patients had biopsies at baseline and at 4 and 24 weeks of treatment, with a later scalp biopsy in several patients. RNA was extracted with the PAXgene miRNA kit for fixed scalp, the miRNeasy kit for PBMCs, and the RNeasy kit for mouse skin. Patients received tofacitinib for 6 to 18 months and were then followed off drug for 6 months to check for delayed response and recurrence.

What the treatment or condition label conveys for this sample: oral pan-JAK inhibitor, 5-10 mg twice daily. Lesional scalp punch biopsies and peripheral blood were collected from alopecia areata patients. PBMCs were isolated by density centrifugation and stained for CD3, CD4 and CD8, and CD4+ and CD8+ T cells were sorted on a FACSAria. Library method: the immunoSEQ multiplex PCR assay. RNA was extracted from all samples and reverse transcribed into cDNA as template for TCR sequencing. SuperScript III was used to make first-strand cDNA, primed with a 2:1 mix of oligo-dT and random hexamers. A synthetic immune receptor repertoire was used to measure amplification bias, and any remaining bias was corrected computationally. Under the source paper's analysis protocol: After raw reads were preprocessed to remove errors, the CDR3 was defined following IMGT conventions as running from the conserved cysteine to phenylalanine. Clonality was computed as 1 minus the Shannon entropy, with the entropy normalized by log2 of the number of productive unique TCRs. Scalp TCRbeta sequences were cross-referenced with sorted blood CD4 and CD8 repertoires so that the CD4 or CD8 identity of scalp clones could be inferred. This immuneACCESS table, as held by TCRdb, lists in-frame sequences with V and J called but not all clones. Of the missing ones, under half trace to an unresolved V gene in checked studies; the others have no known cause. V and J calls plus clone size are reproduced from that table; the DNA served to infer D and trimming. The sample records 180,000 or so clones, approximately 51% of which are singletons. Jointly, the top ten make up about a tenth of the sample.

The research as a whole found: Tofacitinib significantly lowered scalp clonality and the number of expanded CD8+ clones among the top 100 scalp clones. Scalp TCR repertoire analysis is complicated because resident alphabeta T cells in normal human skin are also sequenced, whereas mouse skin is dominated by gammadelta T cells. Compared with normal scalp, lesional scalp had higher clonality and more expanded CD8+ clones, particularly in alopecia totalis/universalis, a pattern that suggests antigenic drive. Many expanded lesional clones persisted in scalp and blood during tofacitinib treatment, which may partly explain relapse after stopping treatment. Because the treated cohort was small and included a single nonresponder, larger studies are needed to assess links between baseline CD8+ expansion and response. Compared with mice, TCR sequences shared between patients were less clear, possibly partly because of HLA diversity across the patient population.

The starting material was CD8+ T cells sorted from blood, obtained at week 52, from a patient treated with tofacitinib. This TCR derives from a human donor with alopecia areata.

The CDR3 reads as follows: CASSLSGTGVGYTF. In nucleotides, the sequence is TGTGCCAGCAGTTTATCCGGGACAGGGGTCGGCTACACCTTC. The V and J genes are TRBV27 and TRBJ1-2, with 10 middle bases fitting TRBD1. The junction shows trimming of 0 bases on V and 8 bases on J, and the gene matches do not reach 3 bases of it. CDR1 MNHEY and CDR2 SMNVEV were looked up in the germline V gene (reference sequence). The CDR3 runs 14 residues from the cysteine to the phenylalanine. CDR3 DNA is the only sequence kept; it has 42 bases, read in frame from the first base.